Shown below are 15 T cell receptor beta chains from a single sample sequenced in a study of blood T cell repertoires in COVID-19. This table comes from immunoSEQ multiplex PCR, and its TCRdb copy is limited to in-frame clones, with some not included. The repertoire holds 95,000 to 150,000 clones, with approximately 90% as singletons. Specimen: peripheral blood. The receptors were gathered from a man aged 45 to 65 with COVID-19, enrolled during active disease.

This chain links TRBV19 with TRBJ2-1; tentatively, D is TRBD1 (5 bases). V lost 4 bases and J 8 bases, leaving 9 bases between the germline ends. The CDR3 is 12 amino acids. In germline, CDR1 is LNHDA, CDR2 SQIVND (reference sequence). The CDR3: CASSTQGYEQFF. CDR3 DNA: TGTGCCAGTAGTACCCAGGGTTATGAGCAGTTCTTC.

This chain connects TRBV6-5 to TRBJ2-5; tentative D call: TRBD1 (7 bases). CDR1 and CDR2 (germline): MNHEY, SVGAGI. The CDR3 spans 14 residues. Deletions cut 5 bases from V and 4 bases from J, with 14 bases between. The CDR3 sequence is CASSRQGGSETQYF. CDR3 coding DNA: TGTGCCAGCAGTCGACAGGGAGGTTCAGAGACCCAGTACTTC.

The chain carries TRBV7-2 and TRBJ2-2, with a weak D call TRBD1 (6 bases). V lost 4 bases and J lost 4, with 10 bases in between. CDR1 and CDR2 from the germline V gene are SGHTA and FQGNSA. This CDR3 has 14 residues. The chain's CDR3 is CASSSQGSTGELFF. In DNA form, the CDR3 reads TGTGCCAGCAGCTCTCAGGGGAGCACCGGGGAGCTGTTTTTT.

This clone was seen more than once but under ten times. The rearrangement uses TRBV7-3 and TRBJ2-3; TRBD2 matches 11 bases. The trim removed 3 bases at V and 2 bases at J, leaving 13 bases unmatched. Germline V gene lookup returns CDR1 SGHTA and CDR2 FQGTGA. This CDR3 contains 19 residues. The CDR3 nucleotides are TGTGCCAGCAGCTTTGACGGGACTAGCGGACTAATTCCCACAGATACGCAGTATTTT. This translates into CASSFDGTSGLIPTDTQYF.

The chain recombines TRBV5-4 with TRBJ2-7; TRBD2 matches 10 bases. The junction had 8 bases not matched to a gene; V was cut back by 2 bases and J by 6 bases. The CDR3 totals 15 residues. Germline CDR1 SGHNT, CDR2 YYREEE (reference sequence). The chain's CDR3 is CASSFALAGVGEQYF. Here the CDR3 DNA reads TGTGCCAGCAGCTTCGCGCTAGCGGGAGTCGGCGAGCAGTACTTC.

This rearrangement joins TRBV29-1 to TRBJ1-1; TRBD1 is a possible D gene (5 bases). V lost 3 bases and J lost 5, with 10 bases in between. Germline CDR1 is SQVTM and CDR2 is ANQGSEA. This CDR3 comprises 12 residues. CDR3 protein: CSVDQGVTEAFF. The DNA of the CDR3 is TGCAGCGTTGATCAGGGTGTAACTGAAGCTTTCTTT.

The V and J genes are TRBV28 and TRBJ2-1, with 15 bases that match TRBD2. Trimming took 4 bases from V and 4 from J; bases not matched to a gene: 11. CDR1 is MDHEN and CDR2 is SYDVKM in the germline V gene. The CDR3 length is 19 residues. The DNA of the CDR3 is TGTGCCAGCAGTTCCCTTGGACTAGCGGGAGGGGGTAGGTACAATGAGCAGTTCTTC. Translated, it gives CASSSLGLAGGGRYNEQFF.

V is TRBV9 and J is TRBJ1-3, with D possibly matching TRBD1 (5 bases). The V end was cut by 5 bases, the J end by 3 bases, with 15 bases between. CDR1 and CDR2 from the germline V gene are SGDLS and YYNGEE. The CDR3 contains 15 residues. CDR3 loop: CASSGTGTYGNTIYF. As DNA, the CDR3 is TGTGCCAGCAGTGGGACCGGGACTTATGGAAACACCATATATTTT.

The chain recombines TRBV5-1 with TRBJ1-2; D call uncertain. V was cut by 0 bases and J by 6 bases, with 6 bases left in between. This CDR3 region has 12 residues. CDR1 is SGHRS and CDR2 is YFSETQ in the germline V gene. The CDR3: CASSLDSDGYTF. CDR3 in DNA: TGCGCCAGCAGCTTGGACAGTGATGGCTACACCTTC.

The chain has TRBV18 and TRBJ2-3; 11 positions match TRBD1. This CDR3 has 16 amino acids. CDR1 and CDR2 from the germline V gene are KGHSH and LQKENI. V dropped 3 bases and J dropped 5; count of bases not matched to a gene: 7. This chain's CDR3 is CASSPGTGGAVDTQYF. CDR3 coding DNA: TGTGCCAGCTCACCCGGGACAGGGGGGGCCGTAGATACGCAGTATTTT.

This chain connects TRBV19 to TRBJ2-7; 10 bases are a match to TRBD1. With 5 bases clipped from V and 3 bases from J, the junction kept 4 bases outside the gene matches. The CDR3 contains 14 residues. The germline gives CDR1 LNHDA, CDR2 SQIVND (reference sequence). For the CDR3, the DNA is TGTGCCAGTAGTGCCCGGGACAGGGGCTACGAGCAGTACTTC. Residues: CASSARDRGYEQYF. Using reference TRBV19 and TRBJ2-7 for the parts outside the CDR3, the full variable domain is DGGITQSPKYLFRKEGQNVTLSCEQNLNHDAMYWYRQDPGQGLRLIYYSQIVNDFQKGDIAEGYSVSREKKESFPLTVTSAQKNPTAFYLCASSARDRGYEQYFGPGTRLTVT.

The count of this clone is one. This chain uses TRBV6-5 with TRBJ1-2, with TRBD1 identical over 7 bases. CDR1 MNHEY and CDR2 SVGAGI come from the germline V gene. J lost 8 bases, V lost 4 bases, and 4 bases had no gene match. The CDR3 has 12 residues. The CDR3 spells CASSFPGGGYTF. The CDR3 DNA follows: TGTGCCAGCAGTTTCCCAGGGGGAGGCTACACCTTC.

V gene TRBV3-1 (or the pseudogene TRBV3-2) combines with J gene TRBJ2-7; TRBD2 is a possible D gene (5 bases). This CDR3 spans 13 amino acids. Trimming removed 5 bases at V and 3 bases at J, with 11 bases between. The germline V gene has CDR1 LGHDT and CDR2 YNNKEL (reference sequence). The CDR3 loop reads CASSELAHYEQYF. DNA for the CDR3: TGTGCCAGCAGCGAATTAGCGCACTACGAGCAGTACTTC.

The chain carries TRBV15 and TRBJ2-7; 7 bases align to TRBD2. J was trimmed by 2 bases and V by 5 bases; bases with no gene match: 9. Germline CDR1 is LNHNV and CDR2 is YYDKDF (reference sequence). This CDR3 has 15 residues. The CDR3 here is CATSSRSTSTYEQYF. The CDR3 DNA sequence: TGTGCCACCAGCTCAAGGTCGACTAGCACCTACGAGCAGTACTTC.

This clone was seen just once. CDR3 loop: CSVAPSGEYNEQFF. CDR3 bases: TGCAGCGTTGCCCCTAGCGGGGAATACAATGAGCAGTTCTTC. The chain couples TRBV29-1 to TRBJ2-1, with 9 bases aligning to TRBD2. J was trimmed by 4 bases and V by 4 bases; bases with no gene match: 5. The germline V gene encodes CDR1 SQVTM and CDR2 ANQGSEA. The CDR3 has 14 residues.